This T cell receptor beta chain was recovered during a study of blood T cell repertoires in COVID-19. Overall study: Sources were T cells, B-cell-depleted T cells, or PBMCs; the material itself was cDNA or gDNA.

Enrollment of patients from Seattle took place during active infection, with longitudinal follow-up. Germline loops: CDR1 SNHLY, CDR2 FYNNEI. V shed 5 bases, J shed 0 bases, and the junction held 3 bases outside the gene matches. This CDR3 spans 15 amino acids. TCRdb's table, derived via immunoSEQ multiplex PCR, lists solely in-frame clones and lacks some. The data show tens of thousands of clones, over 80% seen once. J is TRBJ2-7 and V is TRBV2; 11 bases align to TRBD2. Sequencing used peripheral blood. The TCR comes from a man aged 30 to 39 with COVID-19, enrolled during active disease. The CDR3 here is CASSYTSGSSYEQYF. In nucleotides, the CDR3 is TGTGCCAGCAGTTACACTAGCGGGAGCTCCTACGAGCAGTACTTC.